This T cell receptor (beta chain) was sequenced during a study of shared clonotypes between healthy human individuals. CD4+ cell separation produced CD45RA+ naive and CD45RA-negative memory subsets. The CDR3 has 13 amino acids. V lost 6 bases to trimming and J lost 0 bases, with 8 bases between them. Germline loops: CDR1 SGHVS, CDR2 FQNEAQ. Splitting of each subset's genomic DNA was done evenly across several immunoSEQ plates. The method was immunoSEQ multiplex PCR; TCRdb's version includes in-frame clones alone and lacks a portion of them. Altogether around 600,000 clones are present, 97% being singletons, with the ten largest covering about 0.06%.

The sequence derives from a woman aged 25-40 years in good health. This chain uses TRBV7-8 with TRBJ1-1; D is ambiguous. Sequencing was carried out using naive CD4+ T cells sorted from blood. This sample's subset: CD45RA+ positively selected. The CDR3 bases are TGTGCCAGCAGTCTCACGATGAACACTGAAGCTTTCTTT. Its protein is CASSLTMNTEAFF.